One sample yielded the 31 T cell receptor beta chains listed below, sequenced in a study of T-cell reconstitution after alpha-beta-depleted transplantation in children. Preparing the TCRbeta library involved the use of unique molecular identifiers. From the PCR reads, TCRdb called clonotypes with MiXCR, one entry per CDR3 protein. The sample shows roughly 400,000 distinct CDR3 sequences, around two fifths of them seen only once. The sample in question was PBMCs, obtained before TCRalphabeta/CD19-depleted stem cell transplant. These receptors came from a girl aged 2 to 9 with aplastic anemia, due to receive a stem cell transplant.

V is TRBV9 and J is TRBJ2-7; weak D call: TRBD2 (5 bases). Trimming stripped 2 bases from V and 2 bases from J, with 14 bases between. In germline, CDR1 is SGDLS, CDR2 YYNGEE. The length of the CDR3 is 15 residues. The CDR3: CASSVDPGSAYEQYF. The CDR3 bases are TGTGCCAGCAGCGTTGATCCGGGGTCGGCCTACGAGCAGTACTTC.

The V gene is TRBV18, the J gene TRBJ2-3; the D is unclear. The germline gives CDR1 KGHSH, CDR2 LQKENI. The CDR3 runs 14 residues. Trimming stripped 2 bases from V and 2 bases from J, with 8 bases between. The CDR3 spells CASSPSSNTDTQYF. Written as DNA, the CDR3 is TGTGCCAGCTCACCATCCAGCAACACAGATACGCAGTATTTT.

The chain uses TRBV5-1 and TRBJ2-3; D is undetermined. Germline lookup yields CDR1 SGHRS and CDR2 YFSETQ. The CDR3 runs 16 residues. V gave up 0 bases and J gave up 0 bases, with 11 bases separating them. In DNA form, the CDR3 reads TGCGCCAGCAGCTTGGGTCCGGCCCCTAGCACAGATACGCAGTATTTT. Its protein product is CASSLGPAPSTDTQYF.

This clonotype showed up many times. CDR3 amino acids: CASSSRDRVYEQYF. The CDR3 DNA reads as TGCGCCAGCAGCTCCCGGGACAGGGTCTACGAGCAGTACTTC. The V gene is TRBV5-1, the J gene TRBJ2-7; TRBD1 agrees at 9 bases. CDR3 size: 14 residues. The V and J ends lost 3 bases and 3 bases, in that order; junction bases with no gene match: 4. Per germline, CDR1 SGHRS and CDR2 YFSETQ.

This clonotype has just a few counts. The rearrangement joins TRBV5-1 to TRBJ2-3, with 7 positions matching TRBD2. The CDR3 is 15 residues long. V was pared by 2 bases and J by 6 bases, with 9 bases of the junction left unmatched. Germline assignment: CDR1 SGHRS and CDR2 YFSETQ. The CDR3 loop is CASSFGAGDVDTQYF. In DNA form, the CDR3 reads TGCGCCAGCAGCTTTGGGGCGGGGGACGTGGATACGCAGTATTTT.

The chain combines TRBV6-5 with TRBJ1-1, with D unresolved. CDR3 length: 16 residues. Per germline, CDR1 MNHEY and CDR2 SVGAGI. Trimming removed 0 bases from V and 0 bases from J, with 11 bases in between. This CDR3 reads CASSYSSGRVNTEAFF. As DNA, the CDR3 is TGTGCCAGCAGTTACTCTAGCGGGAGGGTGAACACTGAAGCTTTCTTT.

The CDR3, as DNA: TGTGCCAGCAGTTTCGAATTGGCTAGCGGAAGCGTCTACAATGAGCAGTTCTTC. It codes for CASSFELASGSVYNEQFF. The chain carries TRBV12-3 or TRBV12-4 and TRBJ2-1, with 7 bases matching TRBD2. V lost 3 bases, J lost 3 bases, and 14 bases stayed unmatched. The CDR3 totals 18 residues.

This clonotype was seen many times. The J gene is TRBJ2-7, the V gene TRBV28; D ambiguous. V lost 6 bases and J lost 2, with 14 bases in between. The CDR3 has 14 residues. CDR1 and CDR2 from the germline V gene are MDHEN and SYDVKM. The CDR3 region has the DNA TGTGCCAGCAGCGGTATCGAAGGAACCTACGAGCAGTACTTC. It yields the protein CASSGIEGTYEQYF.

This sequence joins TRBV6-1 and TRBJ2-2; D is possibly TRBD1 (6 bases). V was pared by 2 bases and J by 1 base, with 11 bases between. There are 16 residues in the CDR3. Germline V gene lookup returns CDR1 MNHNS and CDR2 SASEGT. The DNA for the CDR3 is TGTGCCAGCAGTGAAACACCGGGACAGAACACCGGGGAGCTGTTTTTT. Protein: CASSETPGQNTGELFF.

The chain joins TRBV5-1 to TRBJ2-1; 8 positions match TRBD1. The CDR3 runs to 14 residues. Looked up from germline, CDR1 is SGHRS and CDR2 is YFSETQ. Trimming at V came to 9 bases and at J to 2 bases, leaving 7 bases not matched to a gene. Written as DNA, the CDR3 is TGCGCCACCCGGACAGGGACAACCTACAATGAGCAGTTCTTC. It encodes CATRTGTTYNEQFF.

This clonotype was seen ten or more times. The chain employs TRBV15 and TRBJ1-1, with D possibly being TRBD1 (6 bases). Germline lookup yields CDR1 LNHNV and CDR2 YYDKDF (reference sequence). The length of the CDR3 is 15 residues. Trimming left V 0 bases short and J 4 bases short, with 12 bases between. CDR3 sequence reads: CATSREPGATTEAFF. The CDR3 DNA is TGTGCCACCAGCAGAGAACCGGGGGCGACCACTGAAGCTTTCTTT.

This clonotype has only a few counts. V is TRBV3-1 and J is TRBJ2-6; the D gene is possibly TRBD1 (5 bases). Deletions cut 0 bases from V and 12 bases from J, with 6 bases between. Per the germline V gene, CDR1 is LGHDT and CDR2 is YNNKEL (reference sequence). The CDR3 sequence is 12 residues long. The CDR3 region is CASSQDQGVLTF. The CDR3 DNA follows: TGTGCCAGCAGCCAAGATCAGGGCGTCCTGACTTTC.

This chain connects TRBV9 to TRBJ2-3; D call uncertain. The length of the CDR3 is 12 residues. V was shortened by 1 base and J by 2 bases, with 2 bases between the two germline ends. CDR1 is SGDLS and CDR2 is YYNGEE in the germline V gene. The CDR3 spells CASSVNTDTQYF. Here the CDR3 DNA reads TGTGCCAGCAGCGTAAACACAGATACGCAGTATTTT.

The CDR3 DNA reads as TGCAGTGCCATGACAGTTGAAGCTTTCTTT. This codes for CSAMTVEAFF. The gene calls are TRBV20-1 and TRBJ1-1, with D possibly being TRBD1 (5 bases). Trimming shortened V by 6 bases and J by 7 bases, and 9 bases separated the two germline ends. Looked up from germline, CDR1 is DFQATT and CDR2 is SNEGSKA (reference sequence). The CDR3 loop spans 10 amino acids.

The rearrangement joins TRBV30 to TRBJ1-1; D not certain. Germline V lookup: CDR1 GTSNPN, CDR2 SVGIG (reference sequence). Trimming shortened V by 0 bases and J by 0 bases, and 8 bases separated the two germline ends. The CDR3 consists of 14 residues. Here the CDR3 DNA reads TGTGCCTGGAGTGTTCCAGACATGAACACTGAAGCTTTCTTT. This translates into CAWSVPDMNTEAFF.

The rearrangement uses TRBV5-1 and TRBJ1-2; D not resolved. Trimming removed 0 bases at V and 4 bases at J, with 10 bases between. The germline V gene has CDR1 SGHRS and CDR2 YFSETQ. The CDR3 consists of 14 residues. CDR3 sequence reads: CASSLGPGTYGYTF. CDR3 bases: TGCGCCAGCAGCTTGGGACCCGGAACCTATGGCTACACCTTC. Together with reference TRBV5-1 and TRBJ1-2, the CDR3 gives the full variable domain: KAGVTQTPRYLIKTRGQQVTLSCSPISGHRSVSWYQQTPGQGLQFLFEYFSETQRNKGNFPGRFSGRQFSNSRSEMNVSTLELGDSALYLCASSLGPGTYGYTFGSGTRLTVV.

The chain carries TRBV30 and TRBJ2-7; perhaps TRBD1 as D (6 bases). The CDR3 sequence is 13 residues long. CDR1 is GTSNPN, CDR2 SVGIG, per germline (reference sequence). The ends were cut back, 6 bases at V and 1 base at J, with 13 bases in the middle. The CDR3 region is CACLDRSSYEQYF. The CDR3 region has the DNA TGTGCCTGTCTCGACAGGAGTTCCTACGAGCAGTACTTC.

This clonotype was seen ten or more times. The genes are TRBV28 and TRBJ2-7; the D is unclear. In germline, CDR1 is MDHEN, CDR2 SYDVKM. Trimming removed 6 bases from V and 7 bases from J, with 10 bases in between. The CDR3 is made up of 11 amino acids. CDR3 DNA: TGTGCCAGCAGAGCCCTAGGTGAGCAGTACTTC. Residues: CASRALGEQYF.

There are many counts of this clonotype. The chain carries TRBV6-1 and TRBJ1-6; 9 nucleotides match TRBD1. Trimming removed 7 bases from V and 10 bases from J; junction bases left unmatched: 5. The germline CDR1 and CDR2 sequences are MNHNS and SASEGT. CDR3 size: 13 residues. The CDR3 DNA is TGTGCCAGCAAGAGACAGGGGGGGTCACCCCTCCACTTT. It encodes CASKRQGGSPLHF.

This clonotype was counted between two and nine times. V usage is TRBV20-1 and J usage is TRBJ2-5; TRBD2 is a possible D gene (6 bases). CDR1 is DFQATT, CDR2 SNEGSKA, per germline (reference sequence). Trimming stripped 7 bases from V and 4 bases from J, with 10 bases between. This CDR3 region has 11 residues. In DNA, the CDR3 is TGCAGTGGGGGGGTTGGAGAGACCCAGTACTTC. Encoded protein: CSGGVGETQYF.

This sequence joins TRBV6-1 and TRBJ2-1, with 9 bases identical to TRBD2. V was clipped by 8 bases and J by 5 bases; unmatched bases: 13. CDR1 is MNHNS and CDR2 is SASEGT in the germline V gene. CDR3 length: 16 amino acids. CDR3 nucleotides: TGTGCCAGCCGACGAGTCCTAGCGGGGAAACACAATGAGCAGTTCTTC. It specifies CASRRVLAGKHNEQFF.

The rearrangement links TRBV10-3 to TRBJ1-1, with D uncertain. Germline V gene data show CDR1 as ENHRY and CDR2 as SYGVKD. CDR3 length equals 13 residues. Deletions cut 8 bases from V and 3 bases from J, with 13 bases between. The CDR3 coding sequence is TGTGCCATCCCAGAAGGCTCTCACACTGAAGCTTTCTTT. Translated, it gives CAIPEGSHTEAFF.

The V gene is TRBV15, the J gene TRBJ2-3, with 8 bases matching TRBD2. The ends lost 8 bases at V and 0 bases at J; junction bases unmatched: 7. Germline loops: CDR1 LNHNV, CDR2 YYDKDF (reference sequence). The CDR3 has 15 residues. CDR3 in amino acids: CATHGRGMSTDTQYF. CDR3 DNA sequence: TGTGCCACCCACGGGAGGGGGATGAGCACAGATACGCAGTATTTT. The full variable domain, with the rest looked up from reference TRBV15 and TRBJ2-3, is DAMVIQNPRYQVTQFGKPVTLSCSQTLNHNVMYWYQQKSSQAPKLLFHYYDKDFNNEADTPDNFQSRRPNTSFCFLDIRSPGLGDTAMYLCATHGRGMSTDTQYFGPGTRLTVL.

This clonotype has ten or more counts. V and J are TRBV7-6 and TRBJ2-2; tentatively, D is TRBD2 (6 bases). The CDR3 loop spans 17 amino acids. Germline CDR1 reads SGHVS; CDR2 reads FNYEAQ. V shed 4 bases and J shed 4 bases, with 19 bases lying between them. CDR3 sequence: CASSSGLGSLGTGELFF. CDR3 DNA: TGTGCCAGCAGCTCCGGACTCGGGAGCTTAGGCACCGGGGAGCTGTTTTTT.

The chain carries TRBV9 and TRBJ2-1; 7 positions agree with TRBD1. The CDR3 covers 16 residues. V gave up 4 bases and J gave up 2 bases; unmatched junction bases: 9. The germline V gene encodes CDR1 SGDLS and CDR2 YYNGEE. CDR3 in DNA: TGTGCCAGCAGCCCCCCGGGACAGCCCCCCTACAATGAGCAGTTCTTC. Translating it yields CASSPPGQPPYNEQFF.

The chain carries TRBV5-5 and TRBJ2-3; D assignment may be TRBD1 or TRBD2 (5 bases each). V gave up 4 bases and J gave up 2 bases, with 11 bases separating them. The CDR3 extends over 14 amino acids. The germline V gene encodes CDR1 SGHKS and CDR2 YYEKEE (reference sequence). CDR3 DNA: TGTGCCAGCAGCCCGGGACGGGCCACAGATACGCAGTATTTT. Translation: CASSPGRATDTQYF.

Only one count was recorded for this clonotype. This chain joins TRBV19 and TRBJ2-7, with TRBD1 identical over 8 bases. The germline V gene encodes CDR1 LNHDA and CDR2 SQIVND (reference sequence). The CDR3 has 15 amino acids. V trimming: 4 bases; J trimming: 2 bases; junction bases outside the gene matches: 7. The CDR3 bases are TGTGCCAGTAGTAGGGGGACAGGCCTCACCTACGAGCAGTACTTC. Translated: CASSRGTGLTYEQYF.

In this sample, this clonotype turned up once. Here the CDR3 DNA reads TGCGCCAGCAGCCAGATTCCGGGACTAGAGGAGACCCAGTACTTC. The encoded protein is CASSQIPGLEETQYF. The chain combines TRBV4-1 with TRBJ2-5; 8 positions agree with TRBD2. This CDR3 region has 15 residues. Germline V CDR1 and CDR2: MGHRA, YSYEKL. V shed 3 bases and J 5 bases; nucleotides not matched to a gene: 8.

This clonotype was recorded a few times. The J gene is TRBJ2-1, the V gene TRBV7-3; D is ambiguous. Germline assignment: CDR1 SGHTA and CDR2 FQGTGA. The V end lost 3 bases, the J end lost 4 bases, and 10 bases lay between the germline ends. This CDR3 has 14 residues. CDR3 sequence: CASSFSPAYNEQFF. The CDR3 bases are TGTGCCAGCAGCTTCAGCCCCGCTTACAATGAGCAGTTCTTC.

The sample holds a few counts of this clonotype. The CDR3 reads CASSGLDRGYNEQFF. In DNA, the CDR3 is TGTGCCAGCAGTGGCTTGGACAGGGGCTACAATGAGCAGTTCTTC. The chain employs TRBV2 and TRBJ2-1; the match to TRBD1 covers 9 bases. The CDR3 is 15 residues long. The V and J ends lost 4 bases and 3 bases, in that order; junction bases with no gene match: 4. Germline V gene sequence: CDR1 SNHLY, CDR2 FYNNEI.

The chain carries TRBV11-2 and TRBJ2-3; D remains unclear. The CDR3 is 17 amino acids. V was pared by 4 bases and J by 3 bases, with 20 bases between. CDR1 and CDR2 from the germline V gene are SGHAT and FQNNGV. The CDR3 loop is CASSSPPPGVRTDTQYF. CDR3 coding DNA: TGTGCCAGCAGCTCCCCGCCCCCCGGTGTAAGGACAGATACGCAGTATTTT.